This T cell receptor beta chain was recorded in a study of memory CD4+ T cells and cytomegalovirus serostatus. About the study: This sample comes from healthy Belgian adults, roughly 9 CMV seropositive, under 25 seronegative.

A note on this clone: No antigen is known for it.

Single viable CD3+CD4+CD8-CD45RO+ cells were sorted as the memory CD4+ T cells. Serum IgG to CMV pp150, pp28, p38 and p52 defined serostatus. Broader study findings: Median bootstrapped AUC for CMV status was just under 0.97 originally, about 0.9 US-trained.

This CDR3 region has 14 residues. With 2 bases removed from V and 7 bases from J, the gap between germline ends came to 15 bases. Germline lookup yields CDR1 MNHEY and CDR2 SVGAGI. In the study's own analysis: After removing out-of-frame reads, 2.3 million or so distinct TCRbeta sequences remained. Clones were sequenced by immunoSEQ multiplex PCR, and TCRdb holds only the in-frame ones, with some missing. For V, J and clone size, that table is used; D and trimming come from the DNA. The sample includes 25,000 or so clones, about three quarters of them seen just once. The receptor's source is an adult in good health and CMV-seronegative. The sample was memory CD4+ T cells from blood. This chain uses TRBV6-5 with TRBJ2-7; D unresolved. This chain's CDR3 is CASSYLSGRAEQYF. In DNA, the CDR3 is TGTGCCAGCAGTTACCTCTCAGGTAGGGCGGAGCAGTACTTC.